These 11 T cell receptor beta chains share one sample of origin, sequenced in a study of blood T cell repertoires in COVID-19. The data were produced by immunoSEQ multiplex PCR, yet TCRdb's version contains in-frame clones alone and is incomplete. The sample includes 200,000 to 250,000 clones, roughly 80% of them seen just once. The sequencing sample was made of peripheral blood. The receptors shown here come from a woman in her 70s with COVID-19, enrolled during active disease.

The chain joins TRBV2 to TRBJ1-2; D uncertain. CDR3 length equals 12 residues. CDR1 and CDR2 (germline): SNHLY, FYNNEI. The V end lost 4 bases, the J end lost 2 bases, and 5 bases lay between the germline ends. CDR3 protein: CASSARNYGYTF. DNA of the CDR3: TGTGCCAGCAGTGCCAGAAACTATGGCTACACCTTC.

This chain connects TRBV5-1 to TRBJ2-5; the match to TRBD1 covers 10 bases. Germline lookup yields CDR1 SGHRS and CDR2 YFSETQ. The CDR3 is made up of 15 amino acids. The J segment lost 4 bases and the V segment lost 2 bases, leaving 5 bases of the junction unmatched. The DNA for the CDR3 is TGCGCCAGCAGCTTAAGGACAGGGGGAGCAGAGACCCAGTACTTC. Its translation is CASSLRTGGAETQYF.

This rearrangement joins TRBV3-1 (or the pseudogene TRBV3-2) to TRBJ1-6, with 10 bases lining up with TRBD1. Trimming took 2 bases from V and 7 from J; bases not matched to a gene: 11. CDR3 length: 18 amino acids. The germline V gene has CDR1 LGHDT and CDR2 YNNKEL (reference sequence). CDR3 residues: CASSQTSGTGVNNSPLHF. The CDR3 DNA is TGTGCCAGCAGCCAAACCTCGGGGACAGGGGTAAACAATTCACCCCTCCACTTT.

The rearrangement uses TRBV15 and TRBJ2-7; 8 positions match TRBD1. The V and J ends lost 3 bases and 6 bases, in that order; junction bases with no gene match: 4. The CDR3 has 13 amino acids. The V gene's germline CDR1 is LNHNV and CDR2 YYDKDF (reference sequence). The CDR3 coding sequence is TGTGCCACCAGCAGGTTCGACAGGGGCGAGCAGTACTTC. Its translation: CATSRFDRGEQYF.

V usage is TRBV11-3 and J usage is TRBJ1-6; D is uncertain. The ends were cut back, 0 bases at V and 14 bases at J, with 11 bases in the middle. Germline V lookup: CDR1 SGHNT, CDR2 YENEEA. The CDR3 contains 13 residues. CDR3 region: CASSLDPDGALHF. The CDR3 DNA reads TGTGCCAGCAGCTTAGATCCAGACGGAGCCCTCCACTTT.

The gene calls are TRBV6-1 and TRBJ1-4; D possibly corresponds to TRBD1 (6 bases). Germline CDR1 and CDR2: MNHNS and SASEGT. This CDR3 has 14 residues. The V and J ends lost 3 bases and 8 bases respectively, with 13 bases between them. The CDR3 spells CASSEGTRGEKLFF. CDR3 DNA sequence: TGTGCCAGCAGTGAGGGGACCAGGGGAGAAAAACTGTTTTTT.

V usage is TRBV6-2 or TRBV6-3 and J usage is TRBJ2-3, with 8 nucleotides matching TRBD2. CDR1 is MNHEY and CDR2 is SVGEGT in the germline V gene. The CDR3 is made up of 16 amino acids. J was trimmed by 3 bases and V by 2 bases; bases with no gene match: 7. The CDR3 DNA sequence: TGTGCCAGCAGTTACGGCGGGAGGATTGTGACAGATACGCAGTATTTT. This sequence encodes CASSYGGRIVTDTQYF.

On this clone itself: Other DNA sequences of this sample code for an identical CDR3. The J gene is TRBJ1-1, the V gene TRBV7-8, with 7 bases matching TRBD1. In germline, CDR1 is SGHVS, CDR2 FQNEAQ. The junction had 2 bases not matched to a gene; V was cut back by 1 base and J by 0 bases. The CDR3 sequence is 15 residues long. The CDR3 loop is CASSLEGQLNTEAFF. The CDR3 DNA reads as TGTGCCAGCAGCTTAGAGGGACAGCTGAACACTGAAGCTTTCTTT.

This chain connects TRBV19 to TRBJ2-3, with 7 bases matching TRBD2. Germline V gene data show CDR1 as LNHDA and CDR2 as SQIVND (reference sequence). Unmatched junction bases numbered 9, after V lost 5 bases and J lost 4 bases. The CDR3 runs 15 residues. CDR3 nucleotides: TGTGCCAGTAGTGAAACAGCGGGGCGTGCAGATACGCAGTATTTT. This encodes CASSETAGRADTQYF. Based on the CDR3 plus reference TRBV19 and TRBJ2-3, the full variable domain is DGGITQSPKYLFRKEGQNVTLSCEQNLNHDAMYWYRQDPGQGLRLIYYSQIVNDFQKGDIAEGYSVSREKKESFPLTVTSAQKNPTAFYLCASSETAGRADTQYFGPGTRLTVL.

The V call is TRBV28, the J call TRBJ2-2; D is undetermined. The CDR3 runs to 14 residues. V was shortened by 2 bases and J by 4 bases, with 8 bases between the two germline ends. Germline CDR1 is MDHEN and CDR2 is SYDVKM. CDR3 protein: CASSLNRPTGELFF. The CDR3 DNA reads as TGTGCCAGCAGTTTAAATCGTCCCACCGGGGAGCTGTTTTTT.

This chain connects TRBV7-2 to TRBJ2-1; D ambiguous. V dropped 5 bases and J dropped 3 bases, with 14 bases sitting between them. This CDR3 is built from 15 residues. Germline V gene lookup returns CDR1 SGHTA and CDR2 FQGNSA. CDR3 DNA: TGTGCCAGCAGCCTAGTCCCAAACAGCTACAATGAGCAGTTCTTC. It specifies CASSLVPNSYNEQFF.